This TCR beta chain was retrieved from a study of Ad26.COV2.S vaccination and SARS-CoV-2 variants. Study outcomes and limitations: Non-spike TCR breadth did not differ much between vaccine and placebo recipients. Total T cell responses were possibly underestimated by TCR breadth and depth analyses.

TCRdb's copy holds only in-frame clones and misses some; the assay was immunoSEQ multiplex PCR. The table has about 280,000 clones, about 90% seen once; the top ten hold less than 3.5%. The treatment: around 19 received Ad26.COV2.S at low or high dose, single or two shots; roughly five received placebo; per-sample allocation not given. Day 63 after the first vaccine or placebo injection was the time point for sampling. Aged 18-55 years, donor was enrolled in Boston in about 2020. An Ad26 vector expressing Wuhan-strain SARS-CoV-2 spike constituted the vaccine. The sample holds one count of this clone. What it recognizes is unknown. Looked up from germline, CDR1 is ENHRY and CDR2 is SYGVKD. Trimming took 7 bases from V and 7 from J; bases not matched to a gene: 9. The CDR3 totals 15 residues.

This TCR derives from a person aged 18-60 years who received the Ad26.COV2.S COVID-19 vaccine or a placebo. The specimen was peripheral blood, collected in a trial of Ad26.COV2.S vaccine versus placebo. This chain joins TRBV10-3 and TRBJ2-1; 11 bases are a match to TRBD2. CDR3 in DNA: TGTGCCATCAACCTTAGCGGGAGGGCTGGGAATGAGCAGTTCTTC. As protein: CAINLSGRAGNEQFF.